Each of the 10 T cell receptor beta chains below was sequenced from the same sample in a study of T cells after yellow fever vaccination. Each CDR3 protein is one row after TCRdb ran MiXCR on the 5' RACE reads. Here the sample spans a few hundred thousand distinct CDR3 sequences, 3% to 4.5% being singletons. Material: PBMCs, obtained 5 days after the yellow fever booster vaccination. The receptor source for this set is a man younger than 30 who received the YFV17D yellow fever vaccine.

At least ten counts were recorded for this clonotype. The CDR3, as DNA: TGCAGTGCCCGGACTAGCGGCTCTTCCCTTAGCTCCTACAATGAGCAGTTCTTC. Amino acid sequence: CSARTSGSSLSSYNEQFF. The V call is TRBV20-1, the J call TRBJ2-1, with 10 bases aligning to TRBD2. V lost 6 bases, J lost 0 bases, and 14 bases stayed unmatched. Per the germline V gene, CDR1 is DFQATT and CDR2 is SNEGSKA (reference sequence). The CDR3 extends over 18 amino acids.

This clonotype was counted a few times. The rearrangement uses TRBV7-9 and TRBJ2-1; the D is unclear. V lost 2 bases and J 6 bases, leaving 14 bases between the germline ends. CDR3 length: 15 residues. Germline loops: CDR1 SEHNR, CDR2 FQNEAQ (reference sequence). CDR3 amino acids: CASSLRTVLGNEQFF. DNA for the CDR3: TGTGCCAGCAGCTTACGAACAGTTCTGGGCAATGAGCAGTTCTTC.

This clonotype was counted ten times or more. V gene TRBV7-9 combines with J gene TRBJ2-1, with 10 positions matching TRBD2. V lost 3 bases, J lost 8 bases, and 7 bases stayed unmatched. Per the germline V gene, CDR1 is SEHNR and CDR2 is FQNEAQ (reference sequence). This CDR3 has 15 amino acids. CDR3 loop: CASSLLAGAMDEQFF. The CDR3 nucleotides read TGTGCCAGCAGCTTGCTAGCGGGGGCCATGGATGAGCAGTTCTTC.

This clonotype was found many times. The chain employs TRBV7-8 and TRBJ1-5; D is perhaps TRBD1 (6 bases). V lost 0 bases to trimming and J lost 4 bases, with 10 bases between them. CDR1 and CDR2 from the germline V gene are SGHVS and FQNEAQ. This CDR3 contains 15 residues. The CDR3 region has the DNA TGTGCCAGCAGCTTAGCGAGCAGGGGTAATCAGCCCCAGCATTTT. Amino acid sequence: CASSLASRGNQPQHF.

This clonotype was counted only a few times. V and J are TRBV4-3 and TRBJ2-7, with unresolved D. CDR1 is LGHNA, CDR2 YSLEER, per germline. V lost 1 base, J lost 0 bases, and 10 bases lay in between. This CDR3 has 15 amino acids. In nucleotides, the CDR3 is TGCGCCAGCAGCCAAGGGGCACCGAGCTCCTACGAGCAGTACTTC. The encoded protein is CASSQGAPSSYEQYF.

V gene TRBV27 combines with J gene TRBJ1-4; 7 bases align to TRBD1. V shed 2 bases and J 5 bases; nucleotides not matched to a gene: 8. CDR3 length: 16 amino acids. The V gene's germline CDR1 is MNHEY and CDR2 SMNVEV (reference sequence). The CDR3 is CASSLNSGQRNEKLFF. The CDR3 nucleotides read TGTGCCAGCAGTTTAAACTCGGGACAGAGAAATGAAAAACTGTTTTTT.

The sample holds a few counts of this clonotype. The rearrangement joins TRBV12-3 or TRBV12-4 to TRBJ1-1, with 9 bases that match TRBD1. J gave up 5 bases and V 11 bases, and 9 bases lay outside the gene matches. CDR3 length: 13 residues. The CDR3 spells CAVHRGRRTEAFF. CDR3 DNA: TGTGCCGTACACAGGGGGCGCCGAACTGAAGCTTTCTTT.

This clonotype was detected ten times or more. The V gene is TRBV7-9, the J gene TRBJ2-1; no firm D call. Per the germline V gene, CDR1 is SEHNR and CDR2 is FQNEAQ (reference sequence). CDR3 length: 14 residues. V shed 4 bases and J shed 4 bases, with 11 bases lying between them. Here the CDR3 DNA reads TGTGCCAGCAGCTCCCGTCCGCCTTACAATGAGCAGTTCTTC. The encoded protein is CASSSRPPYNEQFF.

This clonotype was counted at least ten times. This chain links TRBV28 with TRBJ2-3; a weak D match, TRBD1 (5 bases). This CDR3 is 12 amino acids long. Trimming took off 3 bases at V and 11 bases at J, with 12 bases between the two ends. Germline V CDR1 and CDR2: MDHEN, SYDVKM. CDR3 in DNA: TGTGCCAGCAGTTTCCGCCCAGGGTGGCAGTATTTT. Translated: CASSFRPGWQYF.

This clonotype was seen repeatedly, ten times or more. The chain recombines TRBV24-1 with TRBJ2-7; no reliable D call. CDR1 is KGHDR and CDR2 is SFDVKD in the germline V gene. V lost 5 bases and J 0 bases, leaving 13 bases between the germline ends. CDR3 length: 15 amino acids. CDR3 in DNA: TGTGCCACCAGTGCCAAGGACCGAAGCTCCTACGAGCAGTACTTC. Translated, it gives CATSAKDRSSYEQYF.